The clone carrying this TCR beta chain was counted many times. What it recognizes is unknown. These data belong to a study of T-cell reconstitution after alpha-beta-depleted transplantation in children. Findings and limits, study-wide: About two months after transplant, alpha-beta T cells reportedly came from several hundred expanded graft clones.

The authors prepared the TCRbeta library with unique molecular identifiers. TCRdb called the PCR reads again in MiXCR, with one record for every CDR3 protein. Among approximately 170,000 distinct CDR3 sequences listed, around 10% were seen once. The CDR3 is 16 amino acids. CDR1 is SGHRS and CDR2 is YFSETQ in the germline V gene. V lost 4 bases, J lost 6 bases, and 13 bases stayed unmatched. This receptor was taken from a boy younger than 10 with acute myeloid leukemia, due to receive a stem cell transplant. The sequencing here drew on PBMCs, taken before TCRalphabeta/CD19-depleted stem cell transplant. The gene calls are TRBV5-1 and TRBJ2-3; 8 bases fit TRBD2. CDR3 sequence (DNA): TGCGCCAGCAGCCCCCTCAGCGGGGGCCCCGCGGATACGCAGTATTTT. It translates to CASSPLSGGPADTQYF.